Each of the 25 T cell receptor beta chains below was sequenced from the same sample in a study of T cell responses to AZD1222 COVID-19 vaccine (dated by TCRdb to the early 2020s). The receptor library was made with the immunoSEQ multiplex PCR assay. TCRdb's version of the immuneACCESS table is confined to in-frame rearrangements and falls short of the full clone set. An unresolved V gene accounts for under half of the shortfall where checked; the remainder is of unknown origin. Counted in this sample were approximately 210,000 clones; approximately 94% of them appeared once. The ten most abundant clones make up around 1.5% of the sample. The time point tag for this specimen amounts to: about 28 days (+/-7) after the second vaccine dose. The sample's treatment or condition, from its label and the paper: meningococcal conjugate vaccine given as trial control. The specimen was peripheral blood, collected 28 days after the second dose of the MenACWY control vaccine. These receptors were taken from an adult who received the MenACWY meningococcal vaccine as a control.

This chain uses TRBV28 with TRBJ2-7, with D perhaps matching TRBD1 (6 bases). Germline values: CDR1 MDHEN, CDR2 SYDVKM. The CDR3 totals 14 residues. With 6 bases removed from V and 3 bases from J, the gap between germline ends came to 15 bases. CDR3 amino acids: CASSASWGLYEQYF. CDR3 bases: TGTGCCAGCAGCGCCTCATGGGGGCTCTACGAGCAGTACTTC.

J is TRBJ1-4 and V is TRBV30; D possibly corresponds to TRBD1 (5 bases). The CDR3 has 16 residues. Germline V gene lookup returns CDR1 GTSNPN and CDR2 SVGIG (reference sequence). V lost 4 bases, J lost 1 base, and 16 bases lay in between. The CDR3 protein is CAWNPARVGTNEKLFF. The CDR3 DNA sequence: TGTGCCTGGAATCCCGCCAGGGTAGGAACTAATGAAAAACTGTTTTTT.

This clone came up once. The chain recombines TRBV27 with TRBJ2-3; D possibly corresponds to TRBD1 (5 bases). This CDR3 region has 15 residues. The germline V and J ends were trimmed by 3 bases and 6 bases, with 16 bases remaining between them. Germline assignment: CDR1 MNHEY and CDR2 SMNVEV (reference sequence). The CDR3 bases are TGTGCCAGCAGTTTGGCTAGATCACCAGGGGATACGCAGTATTTT. It specifies CASSLARSPGDTQYF.

V usage is TRBV5-4 and J usage is TRBJ2-7, with 9 bases identical to TRBD1. CDR3 length equals 15 residues. V was pared by 5 bases and J by 9 bases, with 15 bases of the junction left unmatched. Germline CDR1 reads SGHNT; CDR2 reads YYREEE (reference sequence). This CDR3 is CASRNTGTGKAGQYF. The CDR3 DNA reads as TGTGCCAGCAGGAATACCGGGACAGGGAAAGCGGGGCAGTACTTC.

In this sample, this clone turned up once. The genes are TRBV7-9 and TRBJ2-3; unclear D gene. The V gene lost 7 bases and the J gene lost 4 bases, with 9 bases spanning the gap. Germline V CDR1 and CDR2: SEHNR, FQNEAQ (reference sequence). This CDR3 comprises 12 residues. CDR3 loop: CASNHGSDTQYF. The CDR3 DNA sequence: TGTGCCAGCAACCACGGGTCAGATACGCAGTATTTT.

The gene calls are TRBV30 and TRBJ1-1; TRBD1 might be the D (6 bases). Trimming took off 3 bases at V and 1 base at J, with 15 bases between the two ends. Looked up from germline, CDR1 is GTSNPN and CDR2 is SVGIG (reference sequence). CDR3 length equals 15 residues. The CDR3 region has the DNA TGTGCCTGGAGCTCCGCCGGGACACCGAACACTGAAGCTTTCTTT. Translation gives CAWSSAGTPNTEAFF.

The chain carries TRBV5-6 and TRBJ2-7, with TRBD2 matching over 8 bases. V lost 3 bases, J lost 3 bases, and 8 bases stayed unmatched. Germline CDR1 is SGHDT and CDR2 is YYEEEE. The CDR3 is 15 amino acids. CDR3 nucleotide sequence: TGTGCCAGCAGCTGGAGCGGGAGAGGGGGCTACGAGCAGTACTTC. It translates to CASSWSGRGGYEQYF.

The gene calls are TRBV10-2 and TRBJ2-7; TRBD1 matches 7 bases. Germline V gene lookup returns CDR1 WSHSY and CDR2 SAAADI. The CDR3 length is 12 residues. V lost 5 bases and J lost 4; bases outside the gene matches: 2. CDR3 DNA sequence: TGCGCCAGCAGTACAGGGGTATACGAGCAGTACTTC. It translates to CASSTGVYEQYF.

The rearrangement links TRBV4-3 to TRBJ2-1; TRBD2 matches at 11 bases. CDR3 length: 16 amino acids. In germline, CDR1 is LGHNA, CDR2 YSLEER. After removal of 0 bases from V and 3 bases from J, the junction contained 1 base not matched to a gene. CDR3 region: CASSQEGTSGYNEQFF. The CDR3, as DNA: TGCGCCAGCAGCCAAGAGGGGACTAGCGGCTACAATGAGCAGTTCTTC.

There are a few counts of this clone. The rearrangement links TRBV5-6 to TRBJ2-7, with D unresolved. Trimming cost V 1 base and J 6 bases, with 14 bases left between them. Germline-derived CDR1 and CDR2 are SGHDT and YYEEEE. The length of the CDR3 is 14 residues. CDR3 loop: CASSLNGLAGEQYF. The CDR3 DNA reads as TGTGCCAGCAGCTTGAACGGTCTGGCAGGCGAGCAGTACTTC.

V and J are TRBV19 and TRBJ2-7, with 8 positions matching TRBD1. Germline CDR1 reads LNHDA; CDR2 reads SQIVND (reference sequence). The junction had 15 bases not matched to a gene; V was cut back by 2 bases and J by 0 bases. The length of the CDR3 is 19 residues. CDR3 in DNA: TGTGCCAGTAGTATAATTTTCGGGACAGGACTTCCCAGCTCCTACGAGCAGTACTTC. It specifies CASSIIFGTGLPSSYEQYF.

The V gene is TRBV6-5, the J gene TRBJ2-7; perhaps TRBD2 as D (5 bases). This CDR3 is 14 amino acids long. Germline V gene lookup returns CDR1 MNHEY and CDR2 SVGAGI. Trimming cost V 2 bases and J 0 bases, with 8 bases left between them. The CDR3 coding sequence is TGTGCCAGCAGTTACGGCGGGTTCTCCTACGAGCAGTACTTC. It encodes CASSYGGFSYEQYF.

The chain is built from TRBV4-3 and TRBJ2-2, with D maybe TRBD1 (5 bases). V shed 0 bases and J shed 1 base, with 18 bases lying between them. The CDR3 length is 19 residues. Germline-derived CDR1 and CDR2 are LGHNA and YSLEER. The CDR3 sequence is CASSQDIMLGTGNTGELFF. DNA for the CDR3: TGCGCCAGCAGCCAAGATATAATGTTAGGAACAGGGAACACCGGGGAGCTGTTTTTT.

This clone was seen a single time. The chain links TRBV3-1 (or the pseudogene TRBV3-2) to TRBJ1-5; D remains unclear. This CDR3 spans 15 amino acids. Looked up from germline, CDR1 is LGHDT and CDR2 is YNNKEL (reference sequence). V lost 5 bases and J lost 2, with 13 bases in between. This CDR3 reads CASSARAAGNQPQHF. The CDR3 DNA reads as TGTGCCAGCAGCGCCCGGGCCGCGGGCAATCAGCCCCAGCATTTT.

The chain carries TRBV4-1 and TRBJ2-1, with TRBD2 identical over 9 bases. Trimming took 4 bases from V and 4 from J; bases not matched to a gene: 5. This CDR3 has 15 residues. The germline gives CDR1 MGHRA, CDR2 YSYEKL. The CDR3 coding sequence is TGCGCCAGCAGCCCCGGGACTAGCAGTTACAATGAGCAGTTCTTC. Encoded protein: CASSPGTSSYNEQFF.

The chain links TRBV28 to TRBJ1-5; D uncertain. The ends were cut back, 4 bases at V and 0 bases at J, with 7 bases in the middle. Germline values: CDR1 MDHEN, CDR2 SYDVKM. This CDR3 is built from 14 residues. CDR3 nucleotides: TGTGCCAGCAGTTCGGGAGGTAGCAATCAGCCCCAGCATTTT. Amino acids: CASSSGGSNQPQHF.

This clone showed up just once. The V call is TRBV15, the J call TRBJ1-4; D gene uncertain. Looked up from germline, CDR1 is LNHNV and CDR2 is YYDKDF (reference sequence). This CDR3 is 13 amino acids long. Trimming removed 4 bases from V and 0 bases from J, with 3 bases in between. The CDR3 loop reads CATSTTTNEKLFF. CDR3 coding DNA: TGTGCCACCAGCACTACAACTAATGAAAAACTGTTTTTT.

V and J are TRBV19 and TRBJ2-7; a possible D gene is TRBD2 (5 bases). The CDR3 totals 14 residues. Trimming removed 5 bases at V and 4 bases at J, with 15 bases between. Germline CDR1 is LNHDA and CDR2 is SQIVND (reference sequence). The DNA for the CDR3 is TGTGCCAGTAGTCCGAGCGGAACAAGGTACGAGCAGTACTTC. It specifies CASSPSGTRYEQYF.

The genes are TRBV5-4 and TRBJ2-7; D is undetermined. Trimming shortened V by 0 bases and J by 7 bases, and 8 bases separated the two germline ends. The CDR3 length is 12 residues. The V gene's germline CDR1 is SGHNT and CDR2 YYREEE (reference sequence). This CDR3 reads CASSLEVGEQYF. The CDR3 DNA reads TGTGCCAGCAGCTTGGAAGTAGGGGAGCAGTACTTC.

The chain is built from TRBV19 and TRBJ2-6, with 8 positions matching TRBD1. The CDR3 length is 19 residues. Germline V gene sequence: CDR1 LNHDA, CDR2 SQIVND (reference sequence). The junction had 10 bases not matched to a gene; V was cut back by 3 bases and J by 0 bases. DNA for the CDR3: TGTGCCAGTAGTATTGGGACAGGTGGGGGACGCTCTGGGGCCAACGTCCTGACTTTC. Protein: CASSIGTGGGRSGANVLTF.

The chain joins TRBV29-1 to TRBJ2-1, with a weak D call TRBD2 (5 bases). The CDR3 has 11 amino acids. Germline CDR1 and CDR2: SQVTM and ANQGSEA. V was shortened by 7 bases and J by 8 bases, with 12 bases between the two germline ends. The CDR3 protein is CSAGESDEQFF. DNA of the CDR3: TGCAGCGCCGGGGAAAGCGATGAGCAGTTCTTC.

V is TRBV11-3 and J is TRBJ1-3; 7 nucleotides match TRBD1. V trimming: 4 bases; J trimming: 3 bases; junction bases outside the gene matches: 12. In germline, CDR1 is SGHNT, CDR2 YENEEA. The CDR3 is 17 residues long. The CDR3 DNA reads as TGTGCCAGCAGCTCCCTAAGCGGGACAGTCAGTGGAAACACCATATATTTT. This codes for CASSSLSGTVSGNTIYF. Together with reference TRBV11-3 and TRBJ1-3, the CDR3 gives the full variable domain: EAGVVQSPRYKIIEKKQPVAFWCNPISGHNTLYWYLQNLGQGPELLIRYENEEAVDDSQLPKDRFSAERLKGVDSTLKIQPAELGDSAVYLCASSSLSGTVSGNTIYFGEGSWLTVV.

The genes are TRBV4-3 and TRBJ1-2; the D is unclear. The germline V gene encodes CDR1 LGHNA and CDR2 YSLEER. The CDR3 is 15 residues long. V gave up 0 bases and J gave up 2 bases, with 10 bases separating them. The CDR3 loop reads CASSQDTVDNYGYTF. CDR3 coding DNA: TGCGCCAGCAGCCAAGATACGGTGGACAACTATGGCTACACCTTC.

The chain has TRBV9 and TRBJ1-2, with D uncertain. The CDR3 is 14 amino acids. The V end lost 4 bases, the J end lost 4 bases, and 14 bases lay between the germline ends. Germline V lookup: CDR1 SGDLS, CDR2 YYNGEE. CDR3 DNA: TGTGCCAGCAGCACCCAGCGTGGAAGCTATGGCTACACCTTC. It yields the protein CASSTQRGSYGYTF.

This clone was seen only once. The chain employs TRBV10-3 and TRBJ1-5; 7 bases align to TRBD1. The CDR3 is made up of 14 amino acids. Germline loops: CDR1 ENHRY, CDR2 SYGVKD. The V segment lost 7 bases and the J segment 5 bases; nucleotides outside the gene matches: 8. The CDR3 DNA reads as TGTGCCATCAAACGGGGAGGGGGCGATCAGCCCCAGCATTTT. Encoded protein: CAIKRGGGDQPQHF.